Presented here are 32 T cell receptor beta chains from one specimen sequenced in a study of regulatory T cells in long-lasting Graves disease. Assembly of TCR beta libraries relied on iRepertoire HTBI primers together with Arm-PCR of CDR3 regions. TCRdb redid the calling of the multiplex PCR reads with MiXCR, one entry per CDR3 protein. Of about half a million distinct CDR3 sequences in the sample, about 12% are singletons; the top ten hold roughly 9.3%. Time point noted: newly diagnosed GD, antithyroid drugs for less than 3 months. PBMC RNA served as the TCR library source. These same data were also listed under a study on T cells in Graves' hyperthyroidism and ophthalmopathy.

This specimen was peripheral blood mononuclear cells (PBMCs), taken at new diagnosis, from a patient treated with antithyroid drugs. The receptors stem from a woman in her thirties with Graves disease.

This clonotype was picked up many times. The V gene is TRBV2, the J gene TRBJ1-2, with D uncertain. The CDR3 consists of 13 residues. CDR1 is SNHLY, CDR2 FYNNEI, per germline. V dropped 2 bases and J dropped 8 bases, with 12 bases sitting between them. This CDR3 reads CASSERNAGGYTF. The CDR3 DNA is TGTGCCAGCAGTGAACGGAACGCGGGGGGCTACACCTTC.

This clonotype was found many times. V is TRBV11-2 and J is TRBJ1-2; 8 nucleotides align to TRBD1. There are 16 residues in the CDR3. J lost 5 bases, V lost 1 base, and 9 bases had no gene match. Germline loops: CDR1 SGHAT, CDR2 FQNNGV. Here the CDR3 reads CASSLVPRTGNYGYTF. CDR3 in DNA: TGTGCCAGCAGCTTAGTGCCTCGGACAGGGAATTATGGCTACACCTTC.

Points on this clonotype: A read error may be the cause here, since a much bigger clone is one base away. V is TRBV7-9 and J is TRBJ2-5; the match to TRBD2 covers 12 bases. The CDR3 is 18 residues long. V was clipped by 4 bases and J by 6 bases; unmatched bases: 15. The V gene's germline CDR1 is SEHNR and CDR2 FQNEAQ (reference sequence). CDR3 protein: CASSSSPSGRAYQKTQYF. The CDR3, as DNA: TGTGCCAGCAGCTCTAGTCCTAGCGGGAGGGCATATCAAAAGACCCAGTACTTC.

This clonotype has ten or more counts. This chain uses TRBV18 with TRBJ2-3; 12 bases agree with TRBD2. J gave up 7 bases and V 8 bases, and 7 bases lay outside the gene matches. CDR1 is KGHSH and CDR2 is LQKENI in the germline V gene. The CDR3 consists of 14 residues. The CDR3 region is CASSPGLAGYTQYF. The CDR3 coding sequence is TGTGCCAGCAGCCCAGGACTAGCGGGATATACGCAGTATTTT.

This clonotype was picked up a small number of times. The chain joins TRBV5-1 to TRBJ2-5, with 7 bases fitting TRBD1. Germline CDR1 and CDR2: SGHRS and YFSETQ. The CDR3 extends over 14 amino acids. Unmatched junction bases numbered 7, after V lost 5 bases and J lost 3 bases. The CDR3, as DNA: TGCGCCAGCAGTAGAGGGACAGTAGAAGAGACCCAGTACTTC. Translation gives CASSRGTVEETQYF.

About this clonotype: One base separates it from a far larger clone, so it is likely a read error. The J gene is TRBJ2-5, the V gene TRBV2; the D gene is possibly TRBD1 (5 bases). The J call may be in error: the DNA end matches TRBJ2-7 better. There are 11 residues in the CDR3. Germline V gives CDR1 SNHLY, CDR2 FYNNEI. The CDR3 DNA is TGTGCCAGCGGGTCAGGGAACGAGCAGTACTTC. This translates into CASGSGNEQYF.

This clonotype was detected ten times or more. The CDR3 DNA is TGTGCCATTTGTCTCCTCAGGAGACTAGCCTACGAGCAGTACTTC. Translated, it gives CAICLLRRLAYEQYF. This chain uses TRBV10-3 with TRBJ2-7, with a tentative D call TRBD2 (6 bases). From germline, CDR1 is ENHRY and CDR2 SYGVKD. Trimming cost V 9 bases and J 2 bases, with 20 bases left between them. This CDR3 comprises 15 residues.

This clonotype was recorded at least ten times. The V call is TRBV12-3 or TRBV12-4, the J call TRBJ2-7; TRBD2 agrees at 14 bases. Unmatched junction bases numbered 4, after V lost 5 bases and J lost 1 base. The CDR3 consists of 16 residues. The chain's CDR3 is CASSGGLAGVSYEQYF. In nucleotides, the CDR3 is TGTGCCAGCAGTGGGGGACTAGCGGGAGTTTCCTACGAGCAGTACTTC.

This clonotype was detected ten times or more. The chain carries TRBV29-1 and TRBJ1-1, with D possibly TRBD1 on 6 matching bases. V lost 1 base and J lost 1, with 13 bases in between. The CDR3 loop spans 15 amino acids. The germline gives CDR1 SQVTM, CDR2 ANQGSEA. CDR3 amino acids: CSVEGGGGGNTEAFF. CDR3 bases: TGCAGCGTTGAAGGGGGGGGCGGAGGGAACACTGAAGCTTTCTTT. The full variable domain, completed using reference TRBV29-1 and TRBJ1-1, is SAVISQKPSRDICQRGTSLTIQCQVDSQVTMMFWYRQQPGQSLTLIATANQGSEATYESGFVIDKFPISRPNLTFSTLTVSNMSPEDSSIYLCSVEGGGGGNTEAFFGQGTRLTVV.

The gene calls are TRBV7-9 and TRBJ2-3, with TRBD1 identical over 7 bases. V lost 1 base, J lost 0 bases, and 7 bases stayed unmatched. CDR3 size: 17 residues. Germline CDR1 SEHNR, CDR2 FQNEAQ (reference sequence). CDR3 in DNA: TGTGCCAGCAGCTTAGTGGCCGGACAGGCTAGCACAGATACGCAGTATTTT. The encoded protein is CASSLVAGQASTDTQYF.

This clonotype was seen a few times. The gene calls are TRBV20-1 and TRBJ2-1; D gene uncertain. The CDR3 runs 15 residues. Per germline, CDR1 DFQATT and CDR2 SNEGSKA (reference sequence). Trimming left V 3 bases short and J 0 bases short, with 12 bases between. The chain's CDR3 is CSARGPTSSYNEQFF. The CDR3 DNA reads TGCAGTGCTAGGGGCCCGACGAGCTCCTACAATGAGCAGTTCTTC.

This clonotype was seen a handful of times. For the CDR3, the DNA is TGTGCCAGCAGCTCCCTAGCGGGGCCGACCTACGAGCAGTACTTC. It specifies CASSSLAGPTYEQYF. V gene TRBV7-8 combines with J gene TRBJ2-7, with TRBD2 matching 9 bases. V shed 4 bases, J shed 2 bases, and the junction held 6 bases outside the gene matches. The CDR3 runs to 15 residues. CDR1 is SGHVS and CDR2 is FQNEAQ in the germline V gene.

This clonotype was seen a handful of times. At one end the junction does not follow the germline gene, possibly because of a read error. The CDR3 reads CAGSFNPTGFEQYF. The CDR3 DNA reads TGTGCCGGCAGCTTCAACCCTACAGGGTTCGAGCAGTACTTC. The chain combines TRBV9 with TRBJ2-7, with a possible D match to TRBD1 (6 bases). This CDR3 spans 14 amino acids. Germline CDR1 reads SGDLS; CDR2 reads YYNGEE.

Many counts were recorded for this clonotype. The DNA of the CDR3 is TGCGCCAGCAGTGAGTCGGGGACAGGGGTTGAGACCCAGTACTTC. The encoded protein is CASSESGTGVETQYF. The gene calls are TRBV10-2 and TRBJ2-5; 10 bases are a match to TRBD1. V was pared by 0 bases and J by 5 bases, with 3 bases of the junction left unmatched. The V gene's germline CDR1 is WSHSY and CDR2 SAAADI. CDR3 length: 15 amino acids.

This clonotype was detected ten times or more. The CDR3 sequence is CASSGRDAGSDEQYF. CDR3 in DNA: TGTGCCAGCAGTGGCCGGGACGCAGGGAGCGACGAGCAGTACTTC. V gene TRBV28 combines with J gene TRBJ2-7; D may be TRBD1 or TRBD2 (5 bases each). The CDR3 contains 15 residues. Germline CDR1 and CDR2: MDHEN and SYDVKM. With 5 bases removed from V and 5 bases from J, the gap between germline ends came to 19 bases.

This clonotype was seen more than once but under ten times. This chain uses TRBV7-9 with TRBJ2-7; 10 positions match TRBD2. The CDR3 spans 13 residues. With V trimmed by 6 bases and J by 4 bases, 3 bases remained unmatched. Germline CDR1 SEHNR, CDR2 FQNEAQ (reference sequence). The CDR3 DNA sequence: TGTGCCAGCAGGTCTAGCGGGGGATACGAGCAGTACTTC. Protein product: CASRSSGGYEQYF.

This clonotype came up many times. V is TRBV11-3 and J is TRBJ2-7; D possibly corresponds to TRBD2 (6 bases). V lost 4 bases and J 2 bases, leaving 18 bases between the germline ends. The CDR3 loop spans 16 amino acids. Germline V gene sequence: CDR1 SGHNT, CDR2 YENEEA. The CDR3 protein is CASSSHDRDSTYEQYF. The CDR3 DNA is TGTGCCAGCAGCTCCCACGACCGGGACTCTACCTACGAGCAGTACTTC.

This clonotype came up a few times. This chain connects TRBV6-5 to TRBJ2-4; D remains ambiguous. V gave up 4 bases and J gave up 3 bases, with 13 bases separating them. Per germline, CDR1 MNHEY and CDR2 SVGAGI. This CDR3 region has 15 residues. CDR3 sequence: CASSWSGEGKNIQYF. As DNA, the CDR3 is TGTGCCAGCAGTTGGTCAGGAGAAGGCAAAAACATTCAGTACTTC.

This clonotype was detected only a few times. The J gene is TRBJ2-1, the V gene TRBV19; 11 bases are a match to TRBD2. V gave up 6 bases and J gave up 9 bases; unmatched junction bases: 10. This CDR3 has 15 residues. The germline CDR1 and CDR2 sequences are LNHDA and SQIVND (reference sequence). CDR3 DNA: TGTGCCAGTAGAGGGACTAGCGGCAGGCGGGGTGAGCAGTTCTTC. It is translated as CASRGTSGRRGEQFF.

This clonotype was detected ten times or more. The V call is TRBV9, the J call TRBJ2-1; D may be TRBD2 (6 bases). Germline V lookup: CDR1 SGDLS, CDR2 YYNGEE. Trimming took 7 bases from V and 0 from J, leaving 17 bases between them. This CDR3 spans 16 amino acids. The CDR3 region has the DNA TGTGCCAGCGGCAGGGAGGCCTATAGCTCCTACAATGAGCAGTTCTTC. Its protein product is CASGREAYSSYNEQFF.

This clonotype occurred a few times. V and J are TRBV5-6 and TRBJ2-5; no reliable D call. The germline gives CDR1 SGHDT, CDR2 YYEEEE. Trimming removed 0 bases at V and 1 base at J, with 7 bases between. The CDR3 loop spans 14 amino acids. The CDR3 nucleotides are TGTGCCAGCAGCTTGGAGGCTCGCCAAGAGACCCAGTACTTC. Translation: CASSLEARQETQYF.

The J gene is TRBJ1-6, the V gene TRBV11-2, with 11 bases identical to TRBD1. The CDR3 contains 14 residues. Germline CDR1 and CDR2: SGHAT and FQNNGV. J gave up 11 bases and V 1 base, and 1 base lay outside the gene matches. CDR3 sequence reads: CASSLGTGGAPLHF. The CDR3 DNA is TGTGCCAGCAGCTTAGGGACAGGGGGCGCACCCCTCCACTTT.

This clonotype was seen a handful of times. V is TRBV9 and J is TRBJ2-3, with TRBD2 matching 13 bases. The trim removed 0 bases at V and 3 bases at J, leaving 1 base unmatched. The CDR3 is 16 residues long. Germline loops: CDR1 SGDLS, CDR2 YYNGEE. The CDR3 DNA reads as TGTGCCAGCAGCGTAGAGGGACTAGCGGGGACAGATACGCAGTATTTT. The encoded protein is CASSVEGLAGTDTQYF.

This clonotype came up many times. The chain links TRBV29-1 to TRBJ1-5; D is perhaps TRBD1 (6 bases). Germline values: CDR1 SQVTM, CDR2 ANQGSEA. There are 13 residues in the CDR3. V was trimmed by 6 bases and J by 4 bases, leaving 13 bases between them. CDR3 sequence (DNA): TGCAGCGTGGGCAGGGGTACGAATCAGCCCCAGCATTTT. Amino acid sequence: CSVGRGTNQPQHF.

This clonotype was found many times. This rearrangement joins TRBV29-1 to TRBJ1-1, with D possibly being TRBD1 (5 bases). CDR3 length: 12 amino acids. CDR1 is SQVTM, CDR2 ANQGSEA, per germline. V shed 8 bases and J shed 1 base, with 11 bases lying between them. The CDR3 here is CSSRTGNTEAFF. In DNA, the CDR3 is TGCAGCTCGAGAACAGGGAACACTGAAGCTTTCTTT.

This clonotype was seen at least ten times. The gene calls are TRBV28 and TRBJ2-7; D gene unclear. The CDR3 consists of 13 residues. V lost 3 bases and J lost 5, with 11 bases in between. Germline V lookup: CDR1 MDHEN, CDR2 SYDVKM. CDR3 amino acids: CASSLAVRNEQYF. The DNA for the CDR3 is TGTGCCAGCAGTTTGGCAGTTCGAAACGAGCAGTACTTC.

This clonotype occurred many times. The chain employs TRBV12-3 or TRBV12-4 and TRBJ2-7; 7 bases are shared with TRBD1. The ends lost 7 bases at V and 2 bases at J; junction bases unmatched: 8. The CDR3 has 14 amino acids. CDR3 protein: CASTLDRRTYEQYF. CDR3 sequence (DNA): TGTGCCAGCACCCTGGACAGGAGAACCTACGAGCAGTACTTC.

This clonotype was seen repeatedly, ten times or more. The chain joins TRBV13 to TRBJ2-1; the match to TRBD1 covers 9 bases. Losses at the gene ends were 5 bases for V and 2 bases for J; bases not matched to a gene: 7. Germline loops: CDR1 PRHDT, CDR2 FYEKMQ (reference sequence). The CDR3 runs to 16 residues. CDR3 amino acids: CASSLNRGRTYNEQFF. As DNA, the CDR3 is TGTGCCAGCAGCCTGAACAGGGGGCGTACCTACAATGAGCAGTTCTTC.

This clonotype occurred a few times. This chain uses TRBV19 with TRBJ2-1; 9 positions agree with TRBD2. Per germline, CDR1 LNHDA and CDR2 SQIVND (reference sequence). With 3 bases clipped from V and 3 bases from J, the junction kept 9 bases outside the gene matches. The CDR3 runs to 17 residues. In DNA, the CDR3 is TGTGCCAGTAGTATTAGTCGCGGGAGGGCCGACTACAATGAGCAGTTCTTC. Encoded protein: CASSISRGRADYNEQFF. The full variable domain, in which reference TRBV19 and TRBJ2-1 provide the parts outside the CDR3, is DGGITQSPKYLFRKEGQNVTLSCEQNLNHDAMYWYRQDPGQGLRLIYYSQIVNDFQKGDIAEGYSVSREKKESFPLTVTSAQKNPTAFYLCASSISRGRADYNEQFFGPGTRLTVL.

This clonotype was seen a single time. This sequence joins TRBV20-1 and TRBJ1-1; no clear D. The CDR3 runs to 13 residues. Looked up from germline, CDR1 is DFQATT and CDR2 is SNEGSKA (reference sequence). V lost 6 bases to trimming and J lost 0 bases, with 11 bases between them. CDR3 protein: CSALQTLNTEAFF. Here the CDR3 DNA reads TGCAGTGCCTTACAGACCTTGAACACTGAAGCTTTCTTT.

This clonotype was picked up many times. The rearrangement links TRBV29-1 to TRBJ2-7; 8 nucleotides match TRBD2. This CDR3 region has 13 residues. Trimming removed 4 bases from V and 5 bases from J; junction bases left unmatched: 7. Germline values: CDR1 SQVTM, CDR2 ANQGSEA. In DNA form, the CDR3 reads TGCAGCGTTGTAAGGACTAGCCGGAACGAGCAGTACTTC. It is translated as CSVVRTSRNEQYF.

There are a few counts of this clonotype. This sequence joins TRBV5-1 and TRBJ1-1, with D tentatively TRBD1 (6 bases). Germline assignment: CDR1 SGHRS and CDR2 YFSETQ. V was cut by 4 bases and J by 4 bases, with 14 bases left in between. This CDR3 has 14 amino acids. CDR3 sequence reads: CASSPQGYGTEAFF. The CDR3 region has the DNA TGCGCCAGCAGCCCCCAGGGGTATGGCACTGAAGCTTTCTTT.